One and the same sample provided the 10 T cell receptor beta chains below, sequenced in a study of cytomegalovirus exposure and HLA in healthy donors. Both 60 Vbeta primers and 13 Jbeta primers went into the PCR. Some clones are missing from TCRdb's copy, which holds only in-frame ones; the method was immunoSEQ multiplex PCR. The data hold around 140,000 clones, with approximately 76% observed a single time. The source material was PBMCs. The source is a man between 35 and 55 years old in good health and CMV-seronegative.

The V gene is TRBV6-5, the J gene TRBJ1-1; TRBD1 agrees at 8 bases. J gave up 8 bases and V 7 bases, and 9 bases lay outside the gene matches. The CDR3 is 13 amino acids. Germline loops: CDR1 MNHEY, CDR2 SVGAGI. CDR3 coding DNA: TGTGCCAGCATCGCCGACAGGGGAGTCGAAGCTTTCTTT. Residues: CASIADRGVEAFF.

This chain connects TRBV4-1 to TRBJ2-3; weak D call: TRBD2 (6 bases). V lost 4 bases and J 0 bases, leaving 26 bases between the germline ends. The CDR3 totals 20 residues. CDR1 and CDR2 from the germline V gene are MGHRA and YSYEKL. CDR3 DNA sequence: TGCGCCAGCAGCCTGAGGGCTGTGGGAGGAGGGGTCGGTAGCACAGATACGCAGTATTTT. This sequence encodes CASSLRAVGGGVGSTDTQYF.

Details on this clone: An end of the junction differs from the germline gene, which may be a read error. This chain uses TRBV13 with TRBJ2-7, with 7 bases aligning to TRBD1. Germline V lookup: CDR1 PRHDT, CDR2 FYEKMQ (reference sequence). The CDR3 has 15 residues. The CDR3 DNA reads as TGTGCCAGCAGCCTAACCCGACAGGGAAGCTACGAGCAGTATTTC. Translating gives CASSLTRQGSYEQYF.

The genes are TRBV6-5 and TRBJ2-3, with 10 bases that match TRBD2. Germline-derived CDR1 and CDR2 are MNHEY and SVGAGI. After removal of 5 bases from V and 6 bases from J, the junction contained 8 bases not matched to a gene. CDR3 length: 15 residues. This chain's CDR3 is CASSPGGTSVDTQYF. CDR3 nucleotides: TGTGCCAGCAGTCCGGGGGGGACTAGCGTGGATACGCAGTATTTT.

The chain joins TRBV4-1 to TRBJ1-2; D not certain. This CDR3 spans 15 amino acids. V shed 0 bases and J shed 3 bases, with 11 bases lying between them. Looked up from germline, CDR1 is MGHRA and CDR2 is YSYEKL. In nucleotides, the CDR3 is TGCGCCAGCAGCCAAGAACACGCAGTTCACTATGGCTACACCTTC. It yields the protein CASSQEHAVHYGYTF.

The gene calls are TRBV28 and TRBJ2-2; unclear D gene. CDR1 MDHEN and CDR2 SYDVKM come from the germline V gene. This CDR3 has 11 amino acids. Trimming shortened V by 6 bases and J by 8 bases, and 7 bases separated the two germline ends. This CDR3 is CASRFGGELFF. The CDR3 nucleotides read TGTGCCAGCAGGTTCGGGGGGGAGCTGTTTTTT.

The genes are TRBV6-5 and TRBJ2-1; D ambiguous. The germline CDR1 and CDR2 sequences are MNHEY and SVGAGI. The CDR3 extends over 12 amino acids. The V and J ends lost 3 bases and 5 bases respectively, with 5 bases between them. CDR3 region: CASSYLDNEQFF. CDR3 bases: TGTGCCAGCAGTTATCTTGACAATGAGCAGTTCTTC.

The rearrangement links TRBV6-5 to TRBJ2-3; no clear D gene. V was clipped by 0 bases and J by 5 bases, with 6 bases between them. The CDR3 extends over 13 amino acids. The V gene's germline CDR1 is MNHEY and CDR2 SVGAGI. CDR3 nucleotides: TGTGCCAGCAGTTACTCCGTCCGAGATACGCAGTATTTT. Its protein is CASSYSVRDTQYF.

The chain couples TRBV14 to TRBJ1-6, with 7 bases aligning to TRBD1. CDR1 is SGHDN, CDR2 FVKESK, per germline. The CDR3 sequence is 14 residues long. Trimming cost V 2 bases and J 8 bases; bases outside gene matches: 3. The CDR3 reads CASSQMTGHSPLHF. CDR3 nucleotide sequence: TGTGCCAGCAGCCAAATGACAGGGCATTCACCCCTCCACTTT.

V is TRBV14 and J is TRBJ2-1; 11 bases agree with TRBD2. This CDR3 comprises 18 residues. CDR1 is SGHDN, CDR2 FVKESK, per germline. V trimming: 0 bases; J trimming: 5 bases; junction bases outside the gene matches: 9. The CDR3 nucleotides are TGTGCCAGCAGCCAAGAGGGGCTGACTAGCGGGACGAACAATGAGCAGTTCTTC. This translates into CASSQEGLTSGTNNEQFF.